This entry lists 19 T cell receptor beta chains sequenced from one sample in a study of OX40 agonist ivuxolimab in advanced cancers. TCRdb keeps only in-frame clones here, not all; method: immunoSEQ multiplex PCR. Of about 77,000 clones in the sample, over 70% are singletons; the top ten hold about 4.9%. Source: CD4+ or CD8+ T cells sorted from blood, taken in a trial of the OX40 agonist ivuxolimab. The receptors were gathered from an adult with an advanced solid tumor such as melanoma, head and neck, liver or kidney cancer.

This chain links TRBV19 with TRBJ2-5; D is possibly TRBD2 (6 bases). The J call may be mistaken, given a closer DNA end match to TRBJ2-7. The CDR3 has 15 residues. Germline V lookup: CDR1 LNHDA, CDR2 SQIVND (reference sequence). This CDR3 is CAVQNPGVGTYEQYF. CDR3 DNA: TGTGCCGTACAGAACCCGGGGGTCGGAACCTACGAGCAGTACTTC.

This chain joins TRBV27 and TRBJ2-2, with TRBD1 matching 10 bases. Germline assignment: CDR1 MNHEY and CDR2 SMNVEV (reference sequence). Trimming removed 7 bases from V and 5 bases from J; junction bases left unmatched: 7. This CDR3 is built from 15 residues. The CDR3 bases are TGTGCCAGCAACCCGACAGGGGGCAGGACCGGGGAGCTGTTTTTT. Amino acids: CASNPTGGRTGELFF.

V is TRBV5-5 and J is TRBJ2-1; maybe TRBD2 (5 bases). V lost 2 bases and J 0 bases, leaving 9 bases between the germline ends. The CDR3 has 15 residues. CDR1 is SGHKS, CDR2 YYEKEE, per germline (reference sequence). CDR3 sequence (DNA): TGTGCCAGCAGCTTCCTTAGCGACTCCTACAATGAGCAGTTCTTC. This codes for CASSFLSDSYNEQFF.

This rearrangement joins TRBV7-9 to TRBJ2-2; a weak D match, TRBD2 (7 bases). This CDR3 is 17 amino acids long. The ends were cut back, 5 bases at V and 3 bases at J, with 19 bases in the middle. The germline gives CDR1 SEHNR, CDR2 FQNEAQ (reference sequence). In DNA, the CDR3 is TGTGCCAGCAGCACCCCCAAGGGGGGGACTCACACCGGGGAGCTGTTTTTT. The encoded protein is CASSTPKGGTHTGELFF.

V usage is TRBV4-2 and J usage is TRBJ2-1; possible D gene TRBD1, 5 bases. Germline V gives CDR1 LGHNA, CDR2 YNFKEQ. Trimming took off 1 base at V and 6 bases at J, with 13 bases between the two ends. CDR3 length: 15 amino acids. In nucleotides, the CDR3 is TGTGCCAGCAGCCAAGGGGGCAATTACGGCAATGAGCAGTTCTTC. This sequence encodes CASSQGGNYGNEQFF.

The V gene is TRBV19, the J gene TRBJ2-2, with 8 nucleotides matching TRBD1. J gave up 5 bases and V 5 bases, and 4 bases lay outside the gene matches. Germline V lookup: CDR1 LNHDA, CDR2 SQIVND (reference sequence). The CDR3 loop spans 14 amino acids. The CDR3, as DNA: TGTGCCAGTAGTCAGACAGGGGAGACCGGGGAGCTGTTTTTT. Protein product: CASSQTGETGELFF.

The chain recombines TRBV29-1 with TRBJ2-7; D is perhaps TRBD2 (5 bases). This CDR3 comprises 13 residues. V lost 3 bases, J lost 0 bases, and 9 bases lay in between. The V gene's germline CDR1 is SQVTM and CDR2 ANQGSEA. The CDR3 reads CSVDEGASYEQYF. The CDR3 DNA reads TGCAGCGTTGATGAGGGAGCCTCCTACGAGCAGTACTTC.

This chain uses TRBV7-2 with TRBJ2-3, with D tentatively TRBD2 (5 bases). Deletions cut 2 bases from V and 0 bases from J, with 6 bases between. Germline V CDR1 and CDR2: SGHTA, FQGNSA. CDR3 size: 14 residues. CDR3 protein: CASSLRGSTDTQYF. Here the CDR3 DNA reads TGTGCCAGCAGCTTACGGGGAAGCACAGATACGCAGTATTTT.

As DNA, the CDR3 is TGCGCCAGCAGCTCCCTTCCCGGGGGCGGTGAAAAACTGTTTTTT. Encoded protein: CASSSLPGGGEKLFF. The chain carries TRBV5-1 and TRBJ1-4; a possible D gene is TRBD1 (6 bases). Trimming removed 3 bases at V and 7 bases at J, with 16 bases between. The CDR3 totals 15 residues. Germline assignment: CDR1 SGHRS and CDR2 YFSETQ.

The rearrangement links TRBV5-6 to TRBJ2-1; the match to TRBD2 covers 8 bases. V dropped 3 bases and J dropped 9; count of bases not matched to a gene: 8. Germline CDR1 SGHDT, CDR2 YYEEEE. The CDR3 is 14 amino acids. This chain's CDR3 is CASSYGGAIREQFF. In DNA, the CDR3 is TGTGCCAGCAGCTACGGGGGGGCCATCCGTGAGCAGTTCTTC. Variable domain in full (rest from reference TRBV5-6 and TRBJ2-1): DAGVTQSPTHLIKTRGQQVTLRCSPKSGHDTVSWYQQALGQGPQFIFQYYEEEERQRGNFPDRFSGHQFPNYSSELNVNALLLGDSALYLCASSYGGAIREQFFGPGTRLTVL.

V is TRBV18 and J is TRBJ2-2; 7 bases are a match to TRBD1. The CDR3 is 16 amino acids. Unmatched junction bases numbered 5, after V lost 2 bases and J lost 2 bases. Germline-derived CDR1 and CDR2 are KGHSH and LQKENI. Here the CDR3 reads CASSPLGQPNTGELFF. The CDR3 DNA is TGTGCCAGCTCACCATTGGGACAGCCTAACACCGGGGAGCTGTTTTTT. The full variable domain, rest sourced from reference TRBV18 and TRBJ2-2, is NAGVMQNPRHLVRRRGQEARLRCSPMKGHSHVYWYRQLPEEGLKFMVYLQKENIIDESGMPKERFSAEFPKEGPSILRIQQVVRGDSAAYFCASSPLGQPNTGELFFGEGSRLTVL.

V and J are TRBV19 and TRBJ2-1; D possibly corresponds to TRBD2 (7 bases). Germline V CDR1 and CDR2: LNHDA, SQIVND (reference sequence). This CDR3 is 14 amino acids long. With 7 bases removed from V and 5 bases from J, the gap between germline ends came to 15 bases. For the CDR3, the DNA is TGTGCCAGTAAACCGGGGGGCAGAGACAATGAGCAGTTCTTC. Its translation is CASKPGGRDNEQFF.

The chain carries TRBV10-3 and TRBJ2-1, with D possibly called TRBD1 or TRBD2 (6 bases each). CDR3 length: 15 residues. The germline V gene has CDR1 ENHRY and CDR2 SYGVKD. V was shortened by 3 bases and J by 7 bases, with 16 bases between the two germline ends. The CDR3 sequence is CAISDGGLSGNEQFF. DNA of the CDR3: TGTGCCATCAGTGACGGGGGCCTCTCGGGGAATGAGCAGTTCTTC.

The chain employs TRBV6-5 and TRBJ2-7; D might be TRBD2 (5 bases). Trimming stripped 6 bases from V and 9 bases from J, with 18 bases between. CDR1 MNHEY and CDR2 SVGAGI come from the germline V gene. The CDR3 is made up of 13 amino acids. The CDR3 sequence is CASRAPGDLGQYF. Written as DNA, the CDR3 is TGTGCCAGCAGGGCCCCCGGGGATTTGGGGCAGTACTTC.

The chain is built from TRBV6-5 and TRBJ2-5; D tentatively fits TRBD1 or TRBD2 (5 bases each). The J call could be wrong; TRBJ2-7 is a better fit for the DNA end. Germline V gene lookup returns CDR1 MNHEY and CDR2 SVGAGI. The CDR3 has 14 residues. The CDR3 region is CASSPRSRGYEQYF. CDR3 in DNA: TGTGCCAGCAGTCCAAGATCGAGGGGCTACGAGCAGTACTTC.

The rearrangement joins TRBV13 to TRBJ2-7, with D possibly TRBD2 on 6 matching bases. The V and J ends lost 5 bases and 6 bases respectively, with 20 bases between them. The CDR3 is 15 residues long. Germline V gene lookup returns CDR1 PRHDT and CDR2 FYEKMQ (reference sequence). The CDR3 coding sequence is TGTGCCAGCAGCGCCACTTTTGTCGGGAGTAGCGAGCAGTACTTC. As protein: CASSATFVGSSEQYF.

The chain carries TRBV7-2 and TRBJ1-3; D remains unclear. This CDR3 region has 16 residues. Germline CDR1 reads SGHTA; CDR2 reads FQGNSA. Between the trimmed V and J ends, which lost 2 bases and 2 bases, there was a span of 13 bases. CDR3 DNA sequence: TGTGCCAGCAGCTTATTAACCGGTATCCCTGGAAACACCATATATTTT. As protein: CASSLLTGIPGNTIYF.

Comments on this clone: Additional DNA sequences in this sample encode the identical CDR3. The rearrangement joins TRBV18 to TRBJ2-3, with no clear D. V was cut by 3 bases and J by 0 bases, with 1 base left in between. CDR1 KGHSH and CDR2 LQKENI come from the germline V gene. CDR3 length: 12 residues. The CDR3, as DNA: TGTGCCAGCTCACCGAGCACAGATACGCAGTATTTT. This translates into CASSPSTDTQYF.

This clone was detected a few times. The chain uses TRBV7-3 and TRBJ1-1; D unclear. The V end lost 5 bases, the J end lost 0 bases, and 16 bases lay between the germline ends. Germline CDR1 is SGHTA and CDR2 is FQGTGA. The CDR3 totals 16 residues. CDR3 sequence (DNA): TGTGCCAGCAGCCCCGCTGGTGGCAGCTTGAACACTGAAGCTTTCTTT. This gives the protein CASSPAGGSLNTEAFF.